This T cell receptor beta chain was documented in a study of tumor-infiltrating lymphocytes in oesophageal squamous cell carcinoma. TCRdb itself ran the PCR reads through MiXCR, one entry per CDR3 protein. This sample has 15,000 to 25,000 distinct CDR3 sequences, with 30% to 45% found just once. The clonotype originates from a male donor with esophageal squamous cell carcinoma. The sequencing sample was made of esophageal tumor tissue.

Here the CDR3 reads CASSLEAGGLGTQYF. In DNA form, the CDR3 reads TGTGCCAGCAGCTTAGAAGCGGGAGGGCTGGGGACGCAGTATTTT. The V gene is TRBV7-3, the J gene TRBJ2-3; 10 bases align to TRBD2. CDR1 and CDR2 from the germline V gene are SGHTA and FQGTGA. The V gene end was trimmed by 2 bases and the J gene end by 9 bases; junction bases not matched to a gene: 8. The CDR3 length is 15 residues.